The 17 T cell receptor beta chains below come from one sample, sequenced in a study of blood T cell repertoires in COVID-19. The assay was immunoSEQ multiplex PCR, and TCRdb's table has in-frame clones only and misses some. The sample records tens of thousands of clones, approximately 89% being singletons. Sequencing input: peripheral blood. All receptors derive from a man older than 75 with acute or convalescent COVID-19.

J is TRBJ2-7 and V is TRBV19, with 12 bases identical to TRBD2. The CDR3 contains 14 residues. Germline V gene sequence: CDR1 LNHDA, CDR2 SQIVND (reference sequence). The J segment lost 2 bases and the V segment lost 7 bases, leaving 3 bases of the junction unmatched. The CDR3 here is CASTASGRAYEQYF. CDR3 DNA sequence: TGTGCCAGTACCGCTAGCGGGAGGGCCTACGAGCAGTACTTC.

The V gene is TRBV2, the J gene TRBJ1-2; 9 positions match TRBD1. The CDR3 is made up of 15 amino acids. The V gene end was trimmed by 5 bases and the J gene end by 1 base; junction bases not matched to a gene: 5. Germline V gives CDR1 SNHLY, CDR2 FYNNEI. The CDR3 here is CASSSGQGLNYGYTF. The CDR3 DNA follows: TGTGCCAGCAGTTCGGGACAGGGACTTAACTATGGCTACACCTTC.

V gene TRBV7-2 combines with J gene TRBJ1-1; D may be TRBD1 (5 bases). The germline CDR1 and CDR2 sequences are SGHTA and FQGNSA. The CDR3 is 13 amino acids. The V gene lost 5 bases and the J gene lost 8 bases, with 15 bases spanning the gap. The CDR3 here is CASSHGERTEAFF. The CDR3 region has the DNA TGTGCCAGCAGCCATGGGGAAAGGACAGAAGCTTTCTTT.

V gene TRBV3-1 (or the pseudogene TRBV3-2) combines with J gene TRBJ2-7; TRBD2 agrees at 11 bases. The germline CDR1 and CDR2 sequences are LGHDT and YNNKEL (reference sequence). The V gene end was trimmed by 1 base and the J gene end by 7 bases; junction bases not matched to a gene: 0. This CDR3 region has 13 residues. Here the CDR3 reads CASSQGLAGEQYF. In DNA form, the CDR3 reads TGTGCCAGCAGCCAAGGACTAGCGGGGGAGCAGTACTTC.

This clone has only a few counts. The genes are TRBV7-2 and TRBJ2-5; D gene unclear. The V end was cut by 0 bases, the J end by 4 bases, with 9 bases between. The CDR3 totals 14 residues. CDR1 is SGHTA, CDR2 FQGNSA, per germline. DNA of the CDR3: TGTGCCAGCAGCTTAGCGCTCCCCGGAGAGACCCAGTACTTC. Residues: CASSLALPGETQYF. The variable domain in full, with the rest retrieved from reference TRBV7-2 and TRBJ2-5, is GAGVSQSPSNKVTEKGKDVELRCDPISGHTALYWYRQSLGQGLEFLIYFQGNSAPDKSGLPSDRFSAERTGGSVSTLTIQRTQQEDSAVYLCASSLALPGETQYFGPGTRLLVL.

The chain recombines TRBV29-1 with TRBJ1-2; 9 bases line up with TRBD1. The CDR3 contains 13 residues. J lost 7 bases, V lost 5 bases, and 8 bases had no gene match. Germline CDR1 SQVTM, CDR2 ANQGSEA. CDR3 sequence (DNA): TGCAGCGTTTACAGGGGGCGGAAGGCTGGCTACACCTTC. This translates into CSVYRGRKAGYTF.

The chain recombines TRBV2 with TRBJ2-6; a possible D gene is TRBD1 (6 bases). Trimming left V 5 bases short and J 0 bases short, with 14 bases between. The CDR3 spans 17 residues. The germline gives CDR1 SNHLY, CDR2 FYNNEI. CDR3 bases: TGTGCCAGCAGTCCTCAGGACAGAATCTCTGGGGCCAACGTCCTGACTTTC. Its protein is CASSPQDRISGANVLTF.

The chain uses TRBV18 and TRBJ2-7, with 8 bases identical to TRBD1. V trimming: 2 bases; J trimming: 2 bases; junction bases outside the gene matches: 8. Per the germline V gene, CDR1 is KGHSH and CDR2 is LQKENI. The length of the CDR3 is 16 residues. For the CDR3, the DNA is TGTGCCAGCTCACCAGCCTCGGACAGGGATCCCTACGAGCAGTACTTC. Its protein is CASSPASDRDPYEQYF.

The rearrangement joins TRBV27 to TRBJ2-7, with 9 bases matching TRBD1. The junction had 3 bases not matched to a gene; V was cut back by 6 bases and J by 3 bases. Per germline, CDR1 MNHEY and CDR2 SMNVEV (reference sequence). This CDR3 has 13 residues. The CDR3 loop reads CASRKDRGYEQYF. The DNA of the CDR3 is TGTGCCAGCAGAAAGGACAGGGGCTACGAGCAGTACTTC.

This chain joins TRBV10-3 and TRBJ2-3; D is uncertain. Germline loops: CDR1 ENHRY, CDR2 SYGVKD. The CDR3 covers 16 residues. The V end was cut by 0 bases, the J end by 2 bases, with 12 bases between. CDR3 DNA sequence: TGTGCCATCAGTGAGTCCGTAGCTCATACCACAGATACGCAGTATTTT. It yields the protein CAISESVAHTTDTQYF.

This rearrangement joins TRBV2 to TRBJ1-1, with D hard to call. In germline, CDR1 is SNHLY, CDR2 FYNNEI. V lost 3 bases and J lost 2, with 7 bases in between. There are 13 residues in the CDR3. CDR3: CASSDTGNTEAFF. The CDR3 nucleotides read TGTGCCAGCAGTGACACGGGAAACACTGAAGCTTTCTTT.

This sequence joins TRBV7-2 and TRBJ2-5; a weak D match, TRBD2 (5 bases). The germline CDR1 and CDR2 sequences are SGHTA and FQGNSA. The germline V and J ends were trimmed by 1 base and 2 bases, with 8 bases remaining between them. CDR3 length: 14 amino acids. CDR3 bases: TGTGCCAGCAGCTTAGACGGGGATCAAGAGACCCAGTACTTC. It specifies CASSLDGDQETQYF.

This CDR3 reads CASSLGGRPGTDTQYF. The CDR3 DNA follows: TGTGCCAGCAGCTTGGGCGGGAGGCCTGGCACAGATACGCAGTATTTT. The chain has TRBV11-2 and TRBJ2-3, with 8 bases aligning to TRBD2. The CDR3 loop spans 16 amino acids. Germline V gene lookup returns CDR1 SGHAT and CDR2 FQNNGV. J lost 1 base, V lost 3 bases, and 6 bases had no gene match.

The rearrangement links TRBV19 to TRBJ1-1; 7 bases are shared with TRBD1. Germline CDR1 LNHDA, CDR2 SQIVND (reference sequence). This CDR3 has 15 amino acids. The junction had 15 bases not matched to a gene; V was cut back by 7 bases and J by 7 bases. The CDR3 nucleotides are TGTGCCAGTAAGCCGCAAGGACAAACAGGGGTTGAAGCTTTCTTT. Residues: CASKPQGQTGVEAFF.

Only one count was recorded for this clone. This chain links TRBV9 with TRBJ2-7; maybe TRBD2 (5 bases). V shed 4 bases and J shed 3 bases, with 14 bases lying between them. Germline V CDR1 and CDR2: SGDLS, YYNGEE. This CDR3 comprises 14 residues. DNA of the CDR3: TGTGCCAGCAGCATCGAAAGTGGGAGCTACGAGCAGTACTTC. Translation: CASSIESGSYEQYF.

The chain has TRBV7-2 and TRBJ2-3, with D possibly being TRBD2 (5 bases). The CDR3 spans 14 residues. CDR1 and CDR2 (germline): SGHTA, FQGNSA. The V gene lost 5 bases and the J gene lost 4 bases, with 13 bases spanning the gap. In DNA form, the CDR3 reads TGTGCCAGCAGCCCAGACTACCTATCAGATACGCAGTATTTT. Its protein is CASSPDYLSDTQYF.

V gene TRBV28 combines with J gene TRBJ1-4, with a possible D match to TRBD1 (6 bases). The V gene's germline CDR1 is MDHEN and CDR2 SYDVKM. This CDR3 contains 13 residues. V was pared by 5 bases and J by 7 bases, with 11 bases between. CDR3 nucleotides: TGTGCCAGCAGTCGGGCCAGGGGTGAAAAACTGTTTTTT. Translation gives CASSRARGEKLFF.